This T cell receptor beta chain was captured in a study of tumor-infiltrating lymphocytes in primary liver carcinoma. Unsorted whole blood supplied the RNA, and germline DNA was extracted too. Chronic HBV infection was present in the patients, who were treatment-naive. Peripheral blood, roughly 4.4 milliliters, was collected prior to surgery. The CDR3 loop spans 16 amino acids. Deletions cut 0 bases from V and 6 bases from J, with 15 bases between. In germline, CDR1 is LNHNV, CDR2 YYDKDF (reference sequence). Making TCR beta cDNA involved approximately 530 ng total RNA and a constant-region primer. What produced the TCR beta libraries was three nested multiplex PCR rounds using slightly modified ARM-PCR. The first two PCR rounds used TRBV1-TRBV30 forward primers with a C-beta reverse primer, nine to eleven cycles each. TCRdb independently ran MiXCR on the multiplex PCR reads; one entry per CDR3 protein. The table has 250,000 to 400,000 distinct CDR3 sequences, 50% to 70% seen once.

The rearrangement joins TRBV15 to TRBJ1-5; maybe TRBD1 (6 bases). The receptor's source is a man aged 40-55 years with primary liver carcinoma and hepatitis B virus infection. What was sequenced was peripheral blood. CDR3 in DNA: TGTGCCACCAGCAGAGAAACCCCAGGGGAAGGTCAGCCCCAGCATTTT. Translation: CATSRETPGEGQPQHF.